Listed here are 9 T cell receptor beta chains from one sample, sequenced in a study of radiation and T cells in renal cell carcinoma. The table came from immunoSEQ multiplex PCR; TCRdb's copy has only in-frame clones and leaves some out. This sample carries under 200,000 clones, about nine tenths of them seen once, and the ten largest clones take 10% to 12%. Documented time point: blood 4 weeks post-SBRT, at nephrectomy. Documented treatment: 15 Gy SBRT to primary tumor, nephrectomy 4 weeks later. The specimen comprised blood, sampled from a patient whose treatment included radiotherapy and nephrectomy. The source is a woman between 45 and 60 years old with renal cell carcinoma.

The chain has TRBV19 and TRBJ2-5, with 7 positions matching TRBD2. This CDR3 is built from 15 residues. The V and J ends lost 3 bases and 2 bases, in that order; junction bases with no gene match: 6. The germline V gene encodes CDR1 LNHDA and CDR2 SQIVND (reference sequence). The CDR3 nucleotides are TGTGCCAGTAGTATTAGCGGGCAGCCTCAAGAGACCCAGTACTTC. As protein: CASSISGQPQETQYF.

V gene TRBV2 combines with J gene TRBJ2-1; D unclear. Germline assignment: CDR1 SNHLY and CDR2 FYNNEI. The germline V and J ends were trimmed by 3 bases and 7 bases, with 13 bases remaining between them. This CDR3 spans 14 amino acids. CDR3 amino acids: CASSDGPPVNEQFF. CDR3 in DNA: TGTGCCAGCAGTGATGGACCCCCAGTGAATGAGCAGTTCTTC. The whole variable domain, remainder taken from reference TRBV2 and TRBJ2-1, is EPEVTQTPSHQVTQMGQEVILRCVPISNHLYFYWYRQILGQKVEFLVSFYNNEISEKSEIFDDQFSVERPDGSNFTLKIRSTKLEDSAMYFCASSDGPPVNEQFFGPGTRLTVL.

The chain links TRBV5-1 to TRBJ2-3; D is unclear. V was shortened by 0 bases and J by 3 bases, with 14 bases between the two germline ends. The CDR3 length is 16 residues. Germline loops: CDR1 SGHRS, CDR2 YFSETQ. The CDR3 nucleotides are TGCGCCAGCAGCTTGGACGGAAGAATACTAACAGATACGCAGTATTTT. Translation gives CASSLDGRILTDTQYF. Variable domain in full (rest from reference TRBV5-1 and TRBJ2-3): KAGVTQTPRYLIKTRGQQVTLSCSPISGHRSVSWYQQTPGQGLQFLFEYFSETQRNKGNFPGRFSGRQFSNSRSEMNVSTLELGDSALYLCASSLDGRILTDTQYFGPGTRLTVL.

The chain joins TRBV6-6 to TRBJ2-7; D is undetermined. CDR3 size: 12 residues. Looked up from germline, CDR1 is MNHNY and CDR2 is SVGAGI (reference sequence). V lost 7 bases and J 0 bases, leaving 7 bases between the germline ends. CDR3 bases: TGTGCCAGCAAGTCGGCCTCCTACGAGCAGTACTTC. Translating gives CASKSASYEQYF.

J is TRBJ1-5 and V is TRBV4-1; no clear D. The CDR3 has 17 residues. Between the trimmed V and J ends, which lost 4 bases and 0 bases, there was a span of 16 bases. Germline CDR1 is MGHRA and CDR2 is YSYEKL. Here the CDR3 DNA reads TGCGCCAGCAGCCCAGAGAGAACAGACTATAGCAATCAGCCCCAGCATTTT. It codes for CASSPERTDYSNQPQHF.

This rearrangement joins TRBV28 to TRBJ1-1, with D uncertain. The germline CDR1 and CDR2 sequences are MDHEN and SYDVKM. V dropped 6 bases and J dropped 4 bases, with 9 bases sitting between them. There are 12 residues in the CDR3. The CDR3 reads CASRTLITEAFF. DNA of the CDR3: TGTGCCAGCAGAACTCTTATCACTGAAGCTTTCTTT.

This chain joins TRBV6-1 and TRBJ2-5, with 10 bases identical to TRBD2. Germline CDR1 is MNHNS and CDR2 is SASEGT. This CDR3 has 15 residues. V lost 9 bases to trimming and J lost 2 bases; unmatched junction nucleotides: 9. This chain's CDR3 is CASRSSGGIQETQYF. The DNA for the CDR3 is TGTGCCAGTCGGTCTAGCGGGGGAATACAAGAGACCCAGTACTTC.

This clone has just a few counts. The chain combines TRBV30 with TRBJ1-1; 7 nucleotides line up with TRBD1. Trimming removed 4 bases from V and 9 bases from J; junction bases left unmatched: 5. CDR1 is GTSNPN, CDR2 SVGIG, per germline (reference sequence). The CDR3 covers 11 residues. The CDR3 sequence: CAWTQGQQAFF. CDR3 nucleotide sequence: TGTGCCTGGACCCAGGGACAGCAAGCTTTCTTT.

V gene TRBV9 combines with J gene TRBJ2-7, with D unclear. The V gene's germline CDR1 is SGDLS and CDR2 YYNGEE. CDR3 length: 12 amino acids. V was clipped by 3 bases and J by 0 bases, with 4 bases between them. This CDR3 is CASSDPSYEQYF. The CDR3 DNA is TGTGCCAGCAGCGACCCCTCCTACGAGCAGTACTTC.